The present T cell receptor beta chain was sequenced within a study of T cells expressing NK-cell markers. Study in general: Sorted CD3+CD56+NKG2C+, CD3+CD56+NKG2C- and CD3+CD56-NKG2C+ T cells provided the TCR beta repertoires.

Concerning this clonotype itself: Its antigen is unknown.

The CDR3 has 15 amino acids. From germline, CDR1 is DFQATT and CDR2 SNEGSKA (reference sequence). TCRdb re-called the 5' RACE reads; one entry per CDR3 protein, DNA not given. The repertoire table contains about 460,000 distinct CDR3 sequences. Study outcomes and limitations: The leading position in the CD3+CD56-NKG2C+ fraction of a few donors also went to these clonotypes. Dominant NKG2C+ clonotypes in six donors made up about 1.0-7.5% of CD8+ T cells.

The chain recombines TRBV20-1 with TRBJ2-1. The sequencing input was blood T cells: a sorted CD56 or NKG2C T cell subset, CD4+ or CD8+ T cells, or bulk PBMC T cells (not recorded which). The origin of this receptor is a woman between 50 and 59 years old in good health. The CDR3 sequence is CSARLPGGSYNEQFF.